This T cell receptor beta chain was observed in a study of post-analysis software for immune sequencing data. Overall study: Relapsing-remitting, secondary progressive and progressive-relapsing multiple sclerosis courses were included.

Study-level points and caveats: Batch-matched samples strongly co-clustered by F measure. The five TRBV segments detected at higher frequency in patients than in controls included TRBV5-6, TRBV5-1 and TRBV20-1. There was significantly lower normalized Chao1 diversity in multiple sclerosis patients than in controls.

The germline gives CDR1 MGHRA, CDR2 YSYEKL. This CDR3 is built from 11 residues. With 4 bases removed from V and 9 bases from J, the gap between germline ends came to 7 bases. Ten or more counts support this clonotype. The target antigen is unknown. Unique molecular identifiers were present in the TCR beta cDNA libraries. The yield from roughly 1 to 10 million T cells was approximately 500,000 cDNA molecules in total. TCRdb processed the PCR reads anew with MiXCR; each CDR3 protein has one entry. This sample has around 250,000 distinct CDR3 sequences, with 36% found just once. This sequence joins TRBV4-1 and TRBJ1-5; D gene ambiguous. Sequenced sample: blood. This TCR came from a girl between 10 and 17 years old with multiple sclerosis. CDR3 protein: CASSPLVPQHF. The DNA for the CDR3 is TGCGCCAGCAGCCCTTTGGTGCCCCAGCATTTT.